This record covers a single T cell receptor (beta chain). The antigen remains undetermined. The data are from a study of T cells in Graves' hyperthyroidism and ophthalmopathy. Study-wide results and limits: Most thyroid clonotypes with frequency above 0.001 were detected in blood.

With duration under 3 months, ophthalmopathy was active: Clinical Activity Score at least 3, NOSPECS at least 4. Exclusion of patients followed from uncontrolled infection, other autoimmune disease, pregnancy or lactation. Cells are PBMCs isolated from around 10 ml of fresh blood. Amplification yielded TCR beta CDR3 regions, with RNA transcripts as the source. The primer set for the first-round RT-PCR of the TCR CDR3 was HTBI. TCRdb analysed the multiplex PCR reads with MiXCR anew, one entry per CDR3 protein. The table includes roughly 290,000 distinct CDR3 sequences, over 15% detected once. CDR3 size: 14 residues. Germline V CDR1 and CDR2: LGHDT, YNNKEL (reference sequence). V lost 2 bases and J lost 6, with 10 bases in between.

The chain is built from TRBV3-1 and TRBJ2-2; D might be TRBD2 (6 bases). The receptor comes from a woman in her sixties or seventies with Graves' ophthalmopathy. The source material was blood. Here the CDR3 reads CASSQFTGAGELFF. CDR3 DNA: TGTGCCAGCAGCCAATTTACGGGGGCCGGGGAGCTGTTTTTT.